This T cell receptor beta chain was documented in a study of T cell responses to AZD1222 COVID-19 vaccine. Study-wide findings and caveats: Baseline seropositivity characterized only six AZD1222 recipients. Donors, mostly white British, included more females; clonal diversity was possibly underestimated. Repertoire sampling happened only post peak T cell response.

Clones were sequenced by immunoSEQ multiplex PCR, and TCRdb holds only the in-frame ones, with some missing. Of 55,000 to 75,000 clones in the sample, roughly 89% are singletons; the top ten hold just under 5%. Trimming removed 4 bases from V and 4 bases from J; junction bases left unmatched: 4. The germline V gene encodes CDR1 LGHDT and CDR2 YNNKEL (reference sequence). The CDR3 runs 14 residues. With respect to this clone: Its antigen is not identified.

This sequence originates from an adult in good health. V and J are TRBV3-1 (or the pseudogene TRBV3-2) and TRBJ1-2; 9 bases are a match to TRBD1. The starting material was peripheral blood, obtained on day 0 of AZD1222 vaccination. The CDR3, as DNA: TGTGCCAGCAGCCCTTGGACAGGGGCCTATGGCTACACCTTC. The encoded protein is CASSPWTGAYGYTF.